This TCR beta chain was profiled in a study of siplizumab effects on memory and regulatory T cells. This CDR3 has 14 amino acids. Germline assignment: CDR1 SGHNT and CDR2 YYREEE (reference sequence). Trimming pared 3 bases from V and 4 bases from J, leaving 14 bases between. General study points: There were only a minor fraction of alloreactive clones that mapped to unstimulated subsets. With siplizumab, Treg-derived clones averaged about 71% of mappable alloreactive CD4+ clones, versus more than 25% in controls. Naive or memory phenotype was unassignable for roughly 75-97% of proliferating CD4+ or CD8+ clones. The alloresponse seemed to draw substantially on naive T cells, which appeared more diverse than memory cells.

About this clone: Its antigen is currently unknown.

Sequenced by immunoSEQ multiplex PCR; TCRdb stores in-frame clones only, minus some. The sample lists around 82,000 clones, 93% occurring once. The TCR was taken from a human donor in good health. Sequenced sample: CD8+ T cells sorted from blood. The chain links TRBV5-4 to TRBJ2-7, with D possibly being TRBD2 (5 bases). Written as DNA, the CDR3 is TGTGCCAGCAGCTCAACCGGGAACACGTACGAGCAGTACTTC. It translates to CASSSTGNTYEQYF.